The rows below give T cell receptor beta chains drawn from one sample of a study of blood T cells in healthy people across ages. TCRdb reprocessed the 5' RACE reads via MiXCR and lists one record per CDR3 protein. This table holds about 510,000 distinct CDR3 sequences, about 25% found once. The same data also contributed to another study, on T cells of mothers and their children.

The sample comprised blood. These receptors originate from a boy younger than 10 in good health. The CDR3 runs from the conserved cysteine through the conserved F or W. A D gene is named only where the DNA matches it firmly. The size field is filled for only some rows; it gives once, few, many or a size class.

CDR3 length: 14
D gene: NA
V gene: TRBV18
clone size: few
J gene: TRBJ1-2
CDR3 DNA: TGTGCCAGCTCCCACGACCGAGCTAACTATGGCTACACCTTC
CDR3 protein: CASSHDRANYGYTF

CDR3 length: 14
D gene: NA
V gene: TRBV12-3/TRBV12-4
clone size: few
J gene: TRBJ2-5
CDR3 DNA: TGTGCCAGCAGTTCCCGACACTTACAAGAGACCCAGTACTTC
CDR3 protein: CASSSRHLQETQYF

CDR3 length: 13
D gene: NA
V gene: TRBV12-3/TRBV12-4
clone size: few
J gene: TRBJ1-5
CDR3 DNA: TGTGCCGGCAGCCAGGGGAGGGATCAGCCCCAGCATTTT
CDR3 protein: CAGSQGRDQPQHF

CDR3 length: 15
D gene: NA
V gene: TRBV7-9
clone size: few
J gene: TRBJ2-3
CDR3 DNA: TGTGCCAGCAGCTTAGCCGGGAGAAGTGCAGATACGCAGTATTTT
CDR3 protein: CASSLAGRSADTQYF

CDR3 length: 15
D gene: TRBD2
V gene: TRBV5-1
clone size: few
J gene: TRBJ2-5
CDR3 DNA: TGCGCCAGCAGCACCGCACTAGCGGGGGGAGAGACCCAGTACTTC
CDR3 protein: CASSTALAGGETQYF

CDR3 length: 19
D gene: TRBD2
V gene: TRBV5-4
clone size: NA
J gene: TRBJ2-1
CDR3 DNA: TGTGCCAGCAGCTTGTTACTAGCGGGGGCCCTATATGTTTACAATGAGCAGTTCTTC
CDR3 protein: CASSLLLAGALYVYNEQFF

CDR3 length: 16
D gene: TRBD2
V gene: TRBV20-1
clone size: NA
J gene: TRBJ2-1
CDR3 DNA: TGCAGTGCTAGAAGGACTAGCGGGAGTTCCTACAATGAGCAGTTCTTC
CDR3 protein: CSARRTSGSSYNEQFF

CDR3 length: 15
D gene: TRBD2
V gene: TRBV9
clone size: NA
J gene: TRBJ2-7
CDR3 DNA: TGTGCCAGCAGCCCAACTAGCGGGAGCTCAGTCGGGCAGTACTTC
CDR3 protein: CASSPTSGSSVGQYF

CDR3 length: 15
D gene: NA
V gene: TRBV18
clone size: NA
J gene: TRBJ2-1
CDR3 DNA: TGTGCCAGCTCACCACAGAGGGGGGCCTACAATGAGCAGTTCTTC
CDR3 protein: CASSPQRGAYNEQFF

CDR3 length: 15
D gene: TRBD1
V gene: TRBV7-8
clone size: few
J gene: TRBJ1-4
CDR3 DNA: TGTGCCAGCAGCTCAGGGGGTAGACGAAATGAAAAACTGTTTTTT
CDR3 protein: CASSSGGRRNEKLFF

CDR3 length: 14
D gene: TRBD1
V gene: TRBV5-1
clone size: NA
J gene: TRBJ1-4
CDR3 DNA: TGCGCCAGCAGCCGGGACAGGGGGCACGAAAAACTGTTTTTT
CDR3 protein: CASSRDRGHEKLFF

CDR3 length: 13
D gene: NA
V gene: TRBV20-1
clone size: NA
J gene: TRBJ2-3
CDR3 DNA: TGCAGTGCTAGAGAGTCCCCGGCAGATACGCAGTATTTT
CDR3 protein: CSARESPADTQYF

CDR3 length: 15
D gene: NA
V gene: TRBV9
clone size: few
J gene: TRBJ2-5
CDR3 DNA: TGTGCCAGCAGTGAAGAGAGGGCGCCACAAGAGACCCAGTACTTC
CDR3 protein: CASSEERAPQETQYF